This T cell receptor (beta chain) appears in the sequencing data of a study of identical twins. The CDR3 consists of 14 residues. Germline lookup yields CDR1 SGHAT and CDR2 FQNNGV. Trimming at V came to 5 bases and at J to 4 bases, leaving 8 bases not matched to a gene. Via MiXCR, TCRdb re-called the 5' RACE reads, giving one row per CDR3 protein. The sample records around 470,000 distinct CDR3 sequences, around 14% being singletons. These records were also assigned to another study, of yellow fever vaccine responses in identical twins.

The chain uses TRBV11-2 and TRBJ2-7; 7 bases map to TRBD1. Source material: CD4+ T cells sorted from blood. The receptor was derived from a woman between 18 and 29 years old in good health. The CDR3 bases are TGTGCCAGCAGCACTAGGGACAGCGTTTACGAGCAGTACTTC. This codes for CASSTRDSVYEQYF.